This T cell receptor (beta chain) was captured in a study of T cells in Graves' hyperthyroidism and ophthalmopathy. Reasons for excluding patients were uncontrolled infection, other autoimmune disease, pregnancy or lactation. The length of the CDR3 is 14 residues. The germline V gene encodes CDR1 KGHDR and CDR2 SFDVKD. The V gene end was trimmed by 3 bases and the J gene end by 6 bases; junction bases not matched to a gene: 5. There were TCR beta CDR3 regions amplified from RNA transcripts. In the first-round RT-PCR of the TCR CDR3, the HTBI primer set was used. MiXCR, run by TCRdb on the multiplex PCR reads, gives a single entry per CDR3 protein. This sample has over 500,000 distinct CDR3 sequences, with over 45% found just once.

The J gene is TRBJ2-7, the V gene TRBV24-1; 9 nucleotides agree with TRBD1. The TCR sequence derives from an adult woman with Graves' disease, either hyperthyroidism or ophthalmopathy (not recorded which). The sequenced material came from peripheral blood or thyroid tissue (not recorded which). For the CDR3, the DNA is TGTGCCACCAGTGATCGGGACAGGGTCCGCGAGCAGTACTTC. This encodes CATSDRDRVREQYF.